This TCR beta chain originates from a study of T cell repertoires in cytomegalovirus infection. Study context: It can be stated that public TCR beta signatures indicated CMV infection as well as a matching HLA type. Study-level results: CMV-specific HLA-C-restricted TCR beta clonotypes dominated the ex vivo response. Adding up the frequency of public TCR beta families identified people who carried CMV plus the relevant HLA.

One entry per CDR3 protein results from TCRdb running MiXCR on the reads. The repertoire holds more than 350,000 distinct CDR3 sequences, roughly a third seen once, with roughly 15% in the top ten. The J segment lost 3 bases and the V segment lost 7 bases, leaving 7 bases of the junction unmatched. Germline CDR1 and CDR2: SGHTA and FQGNSA. There are 16 residues in the CDR3. Comment on this clonotype: Its target is not known.

The clonotype originates from a human donor in good health (CMV status not recorded). Some clones in this sample may be carry-over from other donors' samples. The specimen sequenced was PBMCs. This chain uses TRBV7-2 with TRBJ2-3; the match to TRBD2 covers 13 bases. CDR3 DNA sequence: TGTGCCAGCATTCGGACTAGCGGGGGAGTTACAGATACGCAGTATTTT. It is translated as CASIRTSGGVTDTQYF.